Shown below are 13 T cell receptor beta chains from a single sample sequenced in a study of beta chain features in type 1 diabetes. The sequenced template was cDNA made from the entire isolated RNA. TCRdb's table, derived via immunoSEQ multiplex PCR, lists solely in-frame clones and lacks some. The table shows some 150,000 clones, with 10% occurring only once. Sequencing was done on a sample of naive CD4+ T cells from blood. The receptors stem from a man aged 18 to 29 in good health.

This clone was observed a few times. CDR3 nucleotide sequence: TGTGCCAGCAGCCTGGGACTAGCGGGGATCAATGAGCAGTTCTTC. Protein: CASSLGLAGINEQFF. V and J are TRBV7-9 and TRBJ2-1, with 13 bases that match TRBD2. This CDR3 comprises 15 residues. V lost 5 bases and J lost 6; bases outside the gene matches: 4. CDR1 and CDR2 (germline): SEHNR, FQNEAQ (reference sequence). The full variable domain, in which reference TRBV7-9 and TRBJ2-1 provide the parts outside the CDR3, is DTGVSQNPRHKITKRGQNVTFRCDPISEHNRLYWYRQTLGQGPEFLTYFQNEAQLEKSRLLSDRFSAERPKGSFSTLEIQRTEQGDSAMYLCASSLGLAGINEQFFGPGTRLTVL.

J is TRBJ2-7 and V is TRBV27; a weak D match, TRBD1 (6 bases). This CDR3 comprises 14 residues. V was trimmed by 5 bases and J by 1 base, leaving 12 bases between them. Germline CDR1 is MNHEY and CDR2 is SMNVEV (reference sequence). The CDR3 protein is CASSPLGTSYEQYF. The CDR3 DNA is TGTGCCAGCAGTCCACTCGGGACATCCTACGAGCAGTACTTC.

The chain has TRBV7-2 and TRBJ1-4; the match to TRBD1 covers 8 bases. This CDR3 has 15 amino acids. CDR1 is SGHTA, CDR2 FQGNSA, per germline. Losses at the gene ends were 4 bases for V and 7 bases for J; bases not matched to a gene: 8. As DNA, the CDR3 is TGTGCCAGCAGCTCGTGGACAGGGACAGGTGAAAAACTGTTTTTT. Translation: CASSSWTGTGEKLFF.

The chain combines TRBV18 with TRBJ2-7; 7 bases are a match to TRBD1. The junction had 2 bases not matched to a gene; V was cut back by 3 bases and J by 0 bases. CDR1 is KGHSH and CDR2 is LQKENI in the germline V gene. The CDR3 has 14 amino acids. The chain's CDR3 is CASSPGQNSYEQYF. The CDR3 DNA follows: TGTGCCAGCTCACCGGGACAGAACTCCTACGAGCAGTACTTC.

This sequence joins TRBV28 and TRBJ2-7; 7 nucleotides agree with TRBD1. There are 15 residues in the CDR3. V shed 8 bases and J 0 bases; nucleotides not matched to a gene: 10. CDR1 and CDR2 (germline): MDHEN, SYDVKM. In nucleotides, the CDR3 is TGTGCCAGCCTATCGGGACAGTCTAGCTCCTACGAGCAGTACTTC. Its protein is CASLSGQSSSYEQYF.

This clone was observed a handful of times. This chain joins TRBV5-8 and TRBJ1-5; D is undetermined. V lost 1 base and J 5 bases, leaving 13 bases between the germline ends. Germline V gives CDR1 SGHTS, CDR2 YDEGEE. The length of the CDR3 is 15 residues. The CDR3 DNA reads as TGTGCCAGCAGCTTGAACGGGGTTTTACATCAGCCCCAGCATTTT. Amino acids: CASSLNGVLHQPQHF.

The CDR3 region has the DNA TGTGCCAGCAGTTTATCGGAACAGGGGGGCGAGCAGTACTTC. Protein product: CASSLSEQGGEQYF. The chain couples TRBV27 to TRBJ2-7; 8 bases fit TRBD1. The trim removed 0 bases at V and 6 bases at J, leaving 4 bases unmatched. The CDR3 is made up of 14 amino acids. Germline values: CDR1 MNHEY, CDR2 SMNVEV (reference sequence).

This clone was seen a handful of times. The rearrangement joins TRBV19 to TRBJ2-5, with 11 bases lining up with TRBD2. The V gene's germline CDR1 is LNHDA and CDR2 SQIVND (reference sequence). The CDR3 consists of 15 residues. V shed 5 bases, J shed 5 bases, and the junction held 7 bases outside the gene matches. The CDR3 nucleotides read TGTGCCAGTAGTCTGACTAGCGGGGAAGTTGAGACCCAGTACTTC. Residues: CASSLTSGEVETQYF.

This clone was recorded at least ten times. The genes are TRBV5-4 and TRBJ2-5; D is possibly TRBD1 (5 bases). V was clipped by 0 bases and J by 9 bases, with 12 bases between them. The CDR3 has 13 amino acids. The germline CDR1 and CDR2 sequences are SGHNT and YYREEE (reference sequence). CDR3 residues: CASSLEGSLAQYF. In DNA, the CDR3 is TGTGCCAGCAGCTTGGAGGGGTCCCTGGCCCAGTACTTC.

Many counts were recorded for this clone. The J gene is TRBJ2-7, the V gene TRBV30, with 7 nucleotides matching TRBD1. From germline, CDR1 is GTSNPN and CDR2 SVGIG (reference sequence). This CDR3 is built from 13 residues. V shed 0 bases, J shed 3 bases, and the junction held 2 bases outside the gene matches. The DNA for the CDR3 is TGTGCCTGGAGTGTAACAGGGGTCTACGAGCAGTACTTC. Protein: CAWSVTGVYEQYF.

This chain connects TRBV7-8 to TRBJ1-6; TRBD1 aligns across 10 bases. The CDR3 length is 15 residues. V was pared by 1 base and J by 8 bases, with 2 bases of the junction left unmatched. In germline, CDR1 is SGHVS, CDR2 FQNEAQ. CDR3: CASSLVGQGDSPLHF. DNA of the CDR3: TGTGCCAGCAGCTTAGTTGGACAGGGGGATTCACCCCTCCACTTT.

This clone has a handful of counts. This chain connects TRBV11-2 to TRBJ2-5; 9 positions match TRBD2. V lost 2 bases to trimming and J lost 5 bases; unmatched junction nucleotides: 6. The germline V gene has CDR1 SGHAT and CDR2 FQNNGV. The CDR3 contains 15 residues. CDR3 sequence: CASSLFAGGLETQYF. CDR3 nucleotide sequence: TGTGCCAGCAGCTTATTCGCGGGGGGGTTGGAGACCCAGTACTTC. Looking up the rest from reference TRBV11-2 and TRBJ2-5 gives the full variable domain: EAGVAQSPRYKIIEKRQSVAFWCNPISGHATLYWYQQILGQGPKLLIQFQNNGVVDDSQLPKDRFSAERLKGVDSTLKIQPAKLEDSAVYLCASSLFAGGLETQYFGPGTRLLVL.

CDR3 sequence reads: CASSPGQGVFYGYTF. The DNA for the CDR3 is TGTGCCAGCAGTCCTGGACAGGGGGTTTTCTATGGCTACACCTTC. The chain joins TRBV6-6 to TRBJ1-2; the match to TRBD1 covers 10 bases. CDR1 and CDR2 (germline): MNHNY, SVGAGI (reference sequence). V lost 5 bases, J lost 4 bases, and 7 bases stayed unmatched. The CDR3 spans 15 residues.